This T cell receptor beta chain emerged from a study of Ad26.COV2.S vaccination and SARS-CoV-2 variants. Broader study findings: Reports say spike-specific CD8+ and CD4+ T cell responses covered substantial breadth after vaccination. From the TCR breadth and depth analyses, total T cell responses may have been underestimated.

Here immunoSEQ multiplex PCR was the method, and the copy in TCRdb shows in-frame clones only, minus some. The sample consists of 350,000 to 600,000 clones, 89% of them appearing once. Concerning this clone itself: Its antigen is currently unknown. The sample holds other DNA sequences that translate to the same CDR3.

Germline V gives CDR1 MDHEN, CDR2 SYDVKM. Trimming took 3 bases from V and 4 from J, leaving 6 bases between them. The CDR3 consists of 12 residues. The treatment was: over 15 received Ad26.COV2.S at low or high dose, single or two shots; 5 received placebo; per-sample allocation not given. Sampling was done on day 63 after the first vaccine or placebo injection. At a Boston site, the person donating was an adult of 18-55 years. The V call is TRBV28, the J call TRBJ1-2; D gene uncertain. This TCR was sampled from a person aged 18-60 years who received the Ad26.COV2.S COVID-19 vaccine or a placebo. The input for sequencing was peripheral blood, taken in a trial of Ad26.COV2.S vaccine versus placebo. The CDR3 DNA reads TGTGCCAGCAGTTTGGGATTCTATGGCTACACCTTC. The encoded protein is CASSLGFYGYTF.